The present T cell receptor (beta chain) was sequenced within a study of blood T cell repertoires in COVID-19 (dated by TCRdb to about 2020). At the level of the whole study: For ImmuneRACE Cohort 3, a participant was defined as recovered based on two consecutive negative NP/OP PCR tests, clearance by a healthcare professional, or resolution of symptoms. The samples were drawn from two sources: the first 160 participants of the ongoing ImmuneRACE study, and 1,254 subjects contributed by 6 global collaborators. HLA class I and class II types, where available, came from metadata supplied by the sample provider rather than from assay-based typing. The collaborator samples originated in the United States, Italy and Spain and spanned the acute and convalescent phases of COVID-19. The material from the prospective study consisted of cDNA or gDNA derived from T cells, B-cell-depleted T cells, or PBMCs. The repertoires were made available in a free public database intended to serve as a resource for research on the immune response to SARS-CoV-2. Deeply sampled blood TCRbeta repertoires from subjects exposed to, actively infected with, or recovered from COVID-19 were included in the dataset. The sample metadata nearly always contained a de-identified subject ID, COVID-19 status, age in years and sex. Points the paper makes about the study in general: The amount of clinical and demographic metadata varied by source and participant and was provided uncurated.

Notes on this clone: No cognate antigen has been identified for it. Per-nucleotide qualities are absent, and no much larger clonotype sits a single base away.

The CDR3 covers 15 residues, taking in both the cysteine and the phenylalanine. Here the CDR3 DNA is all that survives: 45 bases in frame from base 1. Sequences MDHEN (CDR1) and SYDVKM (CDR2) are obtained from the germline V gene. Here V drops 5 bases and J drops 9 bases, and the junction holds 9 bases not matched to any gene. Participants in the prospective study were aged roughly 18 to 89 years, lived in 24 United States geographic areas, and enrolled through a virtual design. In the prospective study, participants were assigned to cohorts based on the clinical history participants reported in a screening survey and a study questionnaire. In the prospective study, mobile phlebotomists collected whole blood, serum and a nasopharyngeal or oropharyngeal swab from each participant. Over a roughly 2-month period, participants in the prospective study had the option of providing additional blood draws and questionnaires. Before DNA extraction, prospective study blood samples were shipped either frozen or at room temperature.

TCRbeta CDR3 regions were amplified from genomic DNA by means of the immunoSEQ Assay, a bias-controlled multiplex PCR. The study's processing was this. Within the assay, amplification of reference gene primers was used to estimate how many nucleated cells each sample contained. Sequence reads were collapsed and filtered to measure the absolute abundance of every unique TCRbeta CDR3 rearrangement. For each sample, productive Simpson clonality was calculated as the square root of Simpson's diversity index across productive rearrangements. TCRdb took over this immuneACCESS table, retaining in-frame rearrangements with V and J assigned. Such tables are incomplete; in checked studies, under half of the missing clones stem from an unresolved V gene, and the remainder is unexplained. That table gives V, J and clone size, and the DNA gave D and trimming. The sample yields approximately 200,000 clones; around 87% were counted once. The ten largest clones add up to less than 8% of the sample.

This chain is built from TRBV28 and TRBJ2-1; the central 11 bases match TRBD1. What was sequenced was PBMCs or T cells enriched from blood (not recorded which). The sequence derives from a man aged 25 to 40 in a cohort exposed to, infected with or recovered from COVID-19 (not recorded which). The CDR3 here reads CASSQAGTGGGEQFF. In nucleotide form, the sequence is TGTGCCAGCAGTCAAGCCGGGACAGGGGGGGGTGAGCAGTTCTTC.